A single T cell receptor (beta chain) is shown here with its context. Its antigen is not known. With 5 bases removed from V and 8 bases from J, the gap between germline ends came to 12 bases. Germline assignment: CDR1 SGHAT and CDR2 FQNNGV. The length of the CDR3 is 12 residues. The sample is drawn from a study of T cell responses to AZD1222 COVID-19 vaccine. Study results and caveats: Reportedly, nearly half the spike-specific TCRs target unmutated variant regions. AZD1222 recipients seropositive at baseline numbered only six.

Pooling was applied to second doses at about 4 or about 12 weeks. Using immunoSEQ multiplex PCR, the repertoire was profiled, and TCRdb retains in-frame clones only, with some absent. The table lists some 150,000 clones, 80% to 90% of them singletons. The V and J genes are TRBV11-2 and TRBJ1-2, with a possible D match to TRBD1 (5 bases). This clonotype was obtained from an adult who received the AZD1222 COVID-19 vaccine. Sequencing used peripheral blood, obtained 28 days after the second AZD1222 dose. CDR3 in DNA: TGTGCCAGCAGCCCTGGACACGTCGGCTACACCTTC. Encoded protein: CASSPGHVGYTF.